These T cell receptor beta chains were read from a single sample in a study of blood T cell repertoires in COVID-19. The method was immunoSEQ multiplex PCR; TCRdb's version includes in-frame clones alone and lacks a portion of them. This sample yields fewer than 450,000 clones, of which around 89% are seen a single time; roughly 12% belongs to the top ten. Sequencing input: peripheral blood. The source of these receptors is a woman aged 50 to 60 with COVID-19, enrolled during active disease. The CDR3 runs from the conserved cysteine through the conserved F or W. A D gene is named only where the DNA matches it firmly. The size entry is marked missing in some rows and otherwise reads once, few, many or a size class.

D gene	V gene	J gene	clone size	CDR3 protein	CDR3 DNA
TRBD1	TRBV28	TRBJ2-2	.	CASSSRDRGTGELFF	TGTGCCAGCAGTTCCCGGGACAGGGGCACCGGGGAGCTGTTTTTT
TRBD2	TRBV7-3	TRBJ2-4	.	CASSGIAGGIQYF	TGTGCCAGCAGCGGGATAGCGGGCGGGATTCAGTACTTC
TRBD1	TRBV7-3	TRBJ2-2	.	CASIHRGGQRAGELFF	TGTGCCAGCATCCATCGTGGGGGACAGAGGGCCGGGGAGCTGTTTTTT
.	TRBV2	TRBJ2-3	.	CASKGDSNTQYF	TGTGCCAGCAAAGGTGACTCGAATACGCAGTATTTT
TRBD1	TRBV11-2	TRBJ1-2	.	CASSSAWTGSADYGYTF	TGTGCCAGCAGCTCTGCTTGGACAGGGTCGGCGGACTATGGCTACACCTTC
.	TRBV2	TRBJ2-7	once	CASGILDSYEQYF	TGTGCCAGCGGCATTCTGGACAGCTACGAGCAGTACTTC
.	TRBV2	TRBJ2-7	.	CASSLGRQYF	TGTGCCAGCAGTTTAGGGAGGCAGTACTTC
.	TRBV18	TRBJ1-2	.	CASSRVVPGAGSNYGYTF	TGTGCCAGCTCACGGGTCGTCCCAGGGGCCGGCTCTAACTATGGCTACACCTTC
TRBD1	TRBV11-3	TRBJ2-1	.	CASSGDRGRAEQFF	TGTGCCAGCAGTGGGGACAGGGGAAGAGCTGAGCAGTTCTTC
.	TRBV6-1	TRBJ2-1	.	CASSEQGFEQFF	TGTGCCAGCAGTGAACAGGGCTTCGAGCAGTTCTTC
TRBD1	TRBV5-4	TRBJ1-1	.	CASSRDRSTEMDTEAFF	TGTGCCAGCAGCCGGGACAGGTCCACTGAGATGGACACTGAAGCTTTCTTT
.	TRBV30	TRBJ2-7	.	CAWSAGAPFPEQYF	TGTGCCTGGTCCGCGGGGGCGCCTTTTCCCGAGCAGTACTTC
TRBD2	TRBV5-1	TRBJ2-1	.	CASSTQSSGGYNEQFF	TGCGCCAGCAGCACCCAATCTAGCGGGGGGTACAATGAGCAGTTCTTC
.	TRBV20-1	TRBJ1-1	.	CSAPYNTEAFF	TGCAGTGCCCCCTATAACACTGAAGCTTTCTTT
.	TRBV11-2	TRBJ2-2	.	CASRAQPGVIYTGELFF	TGTGCCAGCAGGGCCCAGCCCGGGGTAATATACACCGGGGAGCTGTTTTTT
TRBD1	TRBV4-1	TRBJ1-3	few	CASSVRDRDSGNTIYF	TGCGCCAGCAGCGTGCGCGACCGGGACAGCGGAAACACCATATATTTT
TRBD1	TRBV3-1/TRBV3-2	TRBJ2-7	.	CASSQEGTAAYEQYF	TGTGCCAGCAGCCAAGAAGGGACAGCAGCCTACGAGCAGTACTTC
TRBD1	TRBV29-1	TRBJ2-1	.	CSVNTGGDEQFF	TGCAGCGTTAATACAGGGGGCGATGAGCAGTTCTTC
TRBD1	TRBV18	TRBJ2-4	.	CASSPDSGTAIQYF	TGTGCCAGCTCACCAGACTCCGGGACAGCTATTCAGTACTTC
.	TRBV12-5	TRBJ2-3	.	CASGLVKATFFEDTQYF	TGTGCTAGTGGTTTGGTAAAGGCGACTTTTTTTGAGGATACGCAGTATTTT
.	TRBV5-4	TRBJ1-6	.	CASSPDGGGFYNSPLHF	TGTGCCAGCAGCCCCGACGGGGGGGGATTCTATAATTCACCCCTCCACTTT
TRBD2	TRBV5-4	TRBJ2-7	.	CASSPRTSGSYEQYF	TGTGCCAGCAGCCCCCGGACTAGCGGTTCCTACGAGCAGTACTTC
TRBD1	TRBV19	TRBJ1-1	.	CASYRGPGNTEAFF	TGTGCCAGCTACAGGGGGCCCGGGAACACTGAAGCTTTCTTT
.	TRBV30	TRBJ1-4	.	CAWSVRSRSGLFF	TGTGCCTGGAGTGTAAGATCCCGGAGCGGCCTGTTTTTT